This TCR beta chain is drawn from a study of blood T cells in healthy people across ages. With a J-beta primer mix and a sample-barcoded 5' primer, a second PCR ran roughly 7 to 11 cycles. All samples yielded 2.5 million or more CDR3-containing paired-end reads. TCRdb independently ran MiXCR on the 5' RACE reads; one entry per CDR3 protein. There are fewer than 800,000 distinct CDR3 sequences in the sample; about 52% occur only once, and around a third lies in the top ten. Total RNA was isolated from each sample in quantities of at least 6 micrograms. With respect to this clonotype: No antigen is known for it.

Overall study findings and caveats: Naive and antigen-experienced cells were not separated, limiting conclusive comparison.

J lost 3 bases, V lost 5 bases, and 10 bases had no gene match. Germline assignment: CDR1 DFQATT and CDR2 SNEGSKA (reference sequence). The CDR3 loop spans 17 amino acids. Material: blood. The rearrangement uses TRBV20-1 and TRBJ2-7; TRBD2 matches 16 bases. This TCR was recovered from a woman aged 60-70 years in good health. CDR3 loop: CSAPGTSGRVGFYEQYF. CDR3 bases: TGCAGTGCTCCCGGGACTAGCGGGAGGGTCGGTTTCTACGAGCAGTACTTC.